The 2 T cell receptor beta chains listed next were all sequenced from one sample in a study of blood T cell repertoires in COVID-19. Profiling relied on immunoSEQ multiplex PCR, and the TCRdb table lists in-frame clones only, not all of them. The table includes 120,000 to 150,000 clones, approximately 80% detected once. The sample taken for sequencing was peripheral blood. The receptors were gathered from a man aged 50 or older with acute or convalescent COVID-19.

The chain combines TRBV19 with TRBJ1-1, with 7 bases lining up with TRBD1. CDR3 length: 14 residues. The ends lost 6 bases at V and 0 bases at J; junction bases unmatched: 4. The germline gives CDR1 LNHDA, CDR2 SQIVND (reference sequence). This chain's CDR3 is CASSRQGLNTEAFF. CDR3 DNA sequence: TGTGCCAGTAGCCGACAGGGCCTGAACACTGAAGCTTTCTTT.

The rearrangement joins TRBV11-2 to TRBJ2-3; no clear D. CDR3 length: 12 amino acids. Germline-derived CDR1 and CDR2 are SGHAT and FQNNGV. The V end was cut by 5 bases, the J end by 6 bases, with 9 bases between. The CDR3 region is CASSPFLDTQYF. CDR3 in DNA: TGTGCCAGCAGCCCTTTTTTGGATACGCAGTATTTT.